This T cell receptor (beta chain) stems from a study of cytomegalovirus exposure and HLA in healthy donors. As for the study in general: A previous analysis identified about 110 million unique TCR beta sequences derived from roughly 180 million T cells. Regarding the study as a whole: The authors enumerated 164 TCR beta chains as linked to cytomegalovirus.

The V gene's germline CDR1 is SEHNR and CDR2 FQNEAQ (reference sequence). This CDR3 spans 14 amino acids. Losses at the gene ends were 1 base for V and 2 bases for J; bases not matched to a gene: 1. On this clone: Its antigen is not known.

This PCR relied on a set of 60 Vbeta primers and 13 Jbeta primers. Data came from immunoSEQ multiplex PCR; TCRdb stores just in-frame clones and leaves some out. The data show about 140,000 clones, with around four fifths seen just once and 2.5% to 3% held by the top ten. V usage is TRBV7-9 and J usage is TRBJ2-5, with 7 nucleotides matching TRBD2. The source of this sequence is a female donor in good health and CMV-seronegative. Sequencing was done on a sample of PBMCs. CDR3 residues: CASSLDSGQETQYF. CDR3 nucleotides: TGTGCCAGCAGCTTAGATAGCGGGCAAGAGACCCAGTACTTC.